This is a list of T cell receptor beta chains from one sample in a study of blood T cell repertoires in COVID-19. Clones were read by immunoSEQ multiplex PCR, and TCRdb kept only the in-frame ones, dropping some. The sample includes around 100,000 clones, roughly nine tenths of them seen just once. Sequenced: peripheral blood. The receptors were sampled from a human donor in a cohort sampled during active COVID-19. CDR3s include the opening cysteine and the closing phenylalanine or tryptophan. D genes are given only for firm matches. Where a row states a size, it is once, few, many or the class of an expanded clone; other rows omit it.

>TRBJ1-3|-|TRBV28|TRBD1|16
CASRSDSTGSGNTIYF
TGTGCCAGCAGATCAGACTCGACAGGGAGTGGAAACACCATATATTTT
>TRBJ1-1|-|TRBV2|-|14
CASRAGMVNTEAFF
TGTGCCAGCAGGGCAGGGATGGTGAACACTGAAGCTTTCTTT
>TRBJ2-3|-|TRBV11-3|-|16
CASSLGRETRADTQYF
TGTGCCAGCTCACTTGGAAGGGAGACTCGGGCAGATACGCAGTATTTT
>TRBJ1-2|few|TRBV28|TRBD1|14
CASSSNGQAYGYTF
TGTGCCAGCAGTTCGAATGGACAGGCCTATGGCTACACCTTC
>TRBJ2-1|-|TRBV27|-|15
CASSLEAGTSNEQFF
TGTGCCAGCAGTCTAGAGGCCGGGACTTCCAATGAGCAGTTCTTC
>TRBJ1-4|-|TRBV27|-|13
CASSPGTNEKLFF
TGTGCCAGCAGTCCCGGGACAAATGAAAAACTGTTTTTT
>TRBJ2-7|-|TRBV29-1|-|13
CSVVTRGSYEQYF
TGCAGCGTTGTGACCAGGGGATCCTACGAGCAGTACTTC
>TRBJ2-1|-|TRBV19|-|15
CASSISGSSYNEQFF
TGTGCCAGTAGTATTTCGGGGAGCTCCTACAATGAGCAGTTCTTC
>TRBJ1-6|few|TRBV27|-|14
CASSLTGTNSPLHF
TGTGCCAGCAGTTTAACAGGGACTAATTCACCCCTCCACTTT
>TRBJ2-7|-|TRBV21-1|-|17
CASSTRRTVHPTYEQYF
TGTGCCAGCAGCACCAGGAGGACAGTGCACCCAACGTATGAGCAGTACTTC
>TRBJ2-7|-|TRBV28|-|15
CASSVVGLPAYEQYF
TGTGCCAGCAGTGTAGTCGGACTACCAGCCTACGAGCAGTACTTC
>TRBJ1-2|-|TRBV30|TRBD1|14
CAWTFPGGSYGYTF
TGTGCCTGGACCTTCCCAGGGGGGTCCTATGGCTACACCTTC
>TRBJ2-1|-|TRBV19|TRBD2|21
CAWTGAEEGLAGAGSTNEQFF
TGTGCCTGGACGGGGGCTGAGGAGGGGCTAGCGGGAGCTGGATCCACCAATGAGCAGTTCTTC
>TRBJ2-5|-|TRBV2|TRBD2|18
CARDSGTSGGKYQETQYF
TGTGCCAGAGATTCCGGGACTAGCGGGGGAAAGTACCAAGAGACCCAGTACTTC
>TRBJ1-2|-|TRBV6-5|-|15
CASSYSSTGNYGYTF
TGTGCCAGCAGTTACTCATCAACAGGGAACTATGGCTACACCTTC
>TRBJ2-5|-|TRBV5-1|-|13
CASSPGSGETQYF
TGCGCCAGCAGTCCCGGGTCGGGGGAGACCCAGTACTTC
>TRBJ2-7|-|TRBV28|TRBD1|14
CASSNPGQVDEQYF
TGTGCCAGCAGCAACCCGGGACAGGTGGACGAGCAGTACTTC
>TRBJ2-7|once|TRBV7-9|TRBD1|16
CASSPRGDRVASEQYF
TGTGCCAGCAGCCCCCGAGGGGACAGGGTCGCCTCCGAGCAGTACTTC
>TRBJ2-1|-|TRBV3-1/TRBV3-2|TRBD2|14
CASSQGLANNEQFF
TGTGCCAGCAGCCAAGGACTAGCTAACAATGAGCAGTTCTTC
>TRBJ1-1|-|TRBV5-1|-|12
CASSPGWTEAFF
TGCGCCAGCAGCCCGGGGTGGACTGAAGCTTTCTTT
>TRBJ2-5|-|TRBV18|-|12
CASSPPRETQYF
TGTGCCAGCTCACCACCGAGAGAGACCCAGTACTTC
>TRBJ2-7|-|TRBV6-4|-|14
CASNYGVLPYEQYF
TGTGCCAGCAATTACGGGGTGTTACCCTACGAGCAGTACTTC
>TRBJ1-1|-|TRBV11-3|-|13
CASSLMRNTEAFF
TGTGCCAGCAGCTTGATGCGGAACACTGAAGCTTTCTTT
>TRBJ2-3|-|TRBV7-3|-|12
CASSLGTDTQYF
TGTGCCAGCAGCCTAGGTACAGATACGCAGTATTTT
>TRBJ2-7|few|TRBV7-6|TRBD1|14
CASSLATGGYEQYF
TGTGCCAGCAGCTTAGCCACAGGGGGCTACGAGCAGTACTTC
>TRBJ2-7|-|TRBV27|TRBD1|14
CASSHDRGVYEQYF
TGTGCCAGCAGTCACGACAGGGGTGTCTACGAGCAGTACTTC
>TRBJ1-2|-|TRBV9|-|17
CASSVDFRGQFNYGYTF
TGTGCCAGCAGCGTAGACTTCAGGGGCCAGTTCAACTATGGCTACACCTTC
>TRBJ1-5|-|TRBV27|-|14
CASSLRGSNQPQHF
TGTGCCAGCAGTTTAAGGGGATCCAATCAGCCCCAGCATTTT
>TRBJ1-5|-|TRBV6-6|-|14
CASSYGGGNQPQHF
TGTGCCAGCAGTTATGGGGGGGGCAATCAGCCCCAGCATTTT
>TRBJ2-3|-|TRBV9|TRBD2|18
CASSAGFGLAGGTDTQYF
TGTGCCAGCAGCGCCGGATTTGGACTAGCGGGGGGCACAGATACGCAGTATTTT
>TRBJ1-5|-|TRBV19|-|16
CASSTTGIGGNQPQHF
TGTGCCAGTAGTACAACAGGGATAGGGGGAAATCAGCCCCAGCATTTT
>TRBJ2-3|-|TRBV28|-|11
CASSYTDTQYF
TGTGCCAGCAGCTATACAGATACGCAGTATTTT
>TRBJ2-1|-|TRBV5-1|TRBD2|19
CASSLDLAGGRQAYNEQFF
TGCGCCAGCAGCTTGGACCTAGCGGGGGGGAGACAGGCCTACAATGAGCAGTTCTTC
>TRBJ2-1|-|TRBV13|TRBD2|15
CASSLEGLPYNEQFF
TGTGCCAGCAGCTTAGAGGGACTACCTTACAATGAGCAGTTCTTC
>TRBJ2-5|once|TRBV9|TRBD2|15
CASSVSSGDQETQYF
TGTGCCAGCAGCGTATCAAGCGGGGACCAAGAGACCCAGTACTTC
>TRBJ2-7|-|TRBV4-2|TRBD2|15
CASSQGLAGFYEQYF
TGTGCCAGCAGCCAAGGACTAGCGGGATTTTACGAGCAGTACTTC
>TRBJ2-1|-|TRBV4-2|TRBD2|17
CASSQELLAGGLNEQFF
TGTGCCAGCAGCCAAGAACTCTTAGCGGGGGGGCTCAATGAGCAGTTCTTC
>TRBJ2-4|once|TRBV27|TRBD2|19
CASSFGTSGRAGTKNIQYF
TGTGCCAGCAGTTTTGGGACTAGCGGGAGGGCCGGGACCAAAAACATTCAGTACTTC
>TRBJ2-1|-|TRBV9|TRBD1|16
CASSWGQEGAYNEQFF
TGTGCCAGCAGCTGGGGACAGGAGGGCGCCTACAATGAGCAGTTCTTC